Listed here is a single T cell receptor beta chain. This clonotype occurred a few times. Its antigen has not been determined. No quality values exist for individual bases; no much larger clone is one base distant. The library was obtained by 5' RACE. Sequencing took place on an Illumina HiSeq 2000. A universal primer binding site was added through template switching, and the final cDNA carried a unique molecular identifier so that TCR cDNA molecules could be counted accurately. First-strand cDNA for TCR alpha and beta chains was synthesized from specific primers in the conserved constant-segment region. To control for contamination, each cDNA library was double barcoded with a SMART-Mk sample barcode plus Illumina barcodes. TruSeq adapter sequences along with Illumina sample barcodes were introduced in two successive PCR steps. The TCR alpha and beta cDNA libraries were sequenced on the Illumina HiSeq platform using custom primers. The study's own analysis went as follows. Unique molecular identifiers were extracted from raw reads with MiGEC, and CDR3 positions were determined with MiXCR. For each individual, recombination models were inferred using an EM algorithm with the repgenHMM and IGoR tools. Shared clonotypes were analyzed with the tcR package in R, and sharing was normalized by the product of cloneset sizes. Out-of-frame nonproductive sequences were analyzed to study raw recombination free of thymic and clonal selection effects. TCRdb cleaned the public reads at Q25 with fastp, built clones with MiXCR and kept in-frame beta chains. Identical CDR3 proteins give one entry, which carries the most common genes and DNA. These V and J calls derive from TCRdb rather than the authors' analysis. The table for this sample lists about 530,000 distinct CDR3 sequences; around 15% of them were counted only once. Clones ranked in the top ten supply roughly 0.46% of the sample.

CDR1 and CDR2 are read off the germline V gene as MDHEN and SYDVKM. V was cut back by 5 bases and J by 9 bases, leaving a gap of 11 bases between them. Reading from cysteine to phenylalanine, the CDR3 counts 13 amino acids. The read is trimmed to its CDR3 DNA, 39 bases read in frame from base 1. Every donor in the study was a healthy Caucasian. The twin cohort consisted of three pairs of female monozygotic twins, all aged roughly 18 to 30 years. Positive isolation kits from Invitrogen were used to isolate the CD4+ and CD8+ T cell populations. This sample is drawn from a study of identical twins (dated by TCRdb to the mid-2010s). Regarding the research as a whole: To test whether fetal clonotypes persist, the study used deep sequencing on TCR alpha and beta repertoires from monozygotic twins, unrelated adults of various ages, and cord blood. To rule out contamination, replicate twin experiments were performed at different times with different library preparation protocols.

On the study overall, not on this receptor specifically: Compared with coincidental sharing between unrelated individuals, out-of-frame TCR alpha sequences shared between twins had an excess of sequences with low generation probability. Recombination models systematically underestimated out-of-frame TCR alpha sharing in monozygotic twins but agreed with sharing between unrelated individuals. Zero-insertion analyses could be partly confounded by invariant T cells such as MAIT and iNKT, although diverse VJ usage argued against such confounding for most clonotypes. Excess twin sharing in beta out-of-frame sequences was weaker because fewer shared sequences lowered the signal-to-noise ratio. Because the same donors could not be followed over many years, the conclusions depended on cross-sectional statistical analysis. Abundant cord blood beta clonotypes had fewer insertions, young adult naive repertoires showed a similar but weaker trend, and memory repertoires showed no such trend.

This same sample was also part of a study on yellow fever vaccine responses in identical twins. That second report states: The authors reported that the T cell response to vaccination in identical twins appeared partly convergent and partly personalized. In identical twins, the study followed T cell clones that responded to the vaccine with precision.

The sequence was collected from a woman younger than 30 in good health. The chain is encoded by TRBV28 joined to TRBJ1-6, with the identity of the D gene unclear. Sample: CD4+ T cells sorted from blood. The CDR3 reads CASSPSGPSPLHF. The DNA sequence reads TGTGCCAGCAGTCCCTCCGGGCCTTCACCCCTCCACTTT. The full variable domain, completed from the reference TRBV28 and TRBJ1-6 proteins outside the CDR3, reads DVKVTQSSRYLVKRTGEKVFLECVQDMDHENMFWYRQDPGLGLRLIYFSYDVKMKEKGDIPEGYSVSREKKERFSLILESASTNQTSMYLCASSPSGPSPLHFGNGTRLTVT.